The clone carrying this T cell receptor beta chain was counted only a few times. The record originates from a study of cytomegalovirus exposure and HLA in healthy donors. Primers: 60 Vbeta forward and 13 Jbeta reverse. Data came from immunoSEQ multiplex PCR; TCRdb stores just in-frame clones and leaves some out. The sample consists of about 83,000 clones, around three quarters of them appearing once. The germline CDR1 and CDR2 sequences are ENHRY and SYGVKD. This CDR3 spans 16 amino acids. The V and J ends lost 2 bases and 8 bases respectively, with 18 bases between them. The material sequenced was PBMCs. The rearrangement uses TRBV10-3 and TRBJ2-2; possibly TRBD1 for D (5 bases). The source is a man aged 55 to 70 in good health and CMV-seronegative. The CDR3 nucleotides read TGTGCCATCAGTGAGAATCGGACACCGACCGGGGGGGAGCTGTTTTTT. Its translation is CAISENRTPTGGELFF.